This record looks at one T cell receptor beta chain sequence and its context. Antigen specificity is unknown. With a much larger clone just one base away, this may be a read error. Researchers generated TCR beta cDNA from 500 ng of total RNA, relying on a constant-region primer. Modified slightly, ARM-PCR produced TCR beta libraries over three nested multiplex PCR rounds. Both of the initial two PCR rounds ran for about 9 cycles and employed TRBV1-TRBV30 forward primers alongside a C-beta reverse primer. One entry per CDR3 protein results from TCRdb running MiXCR on the multiplex PCR reads. Of fewer than 250,000 distinct CDR3 sequences listed, 85% were seen once; the top ten hold roughly 18%. These data are taken from a study of tumor-infiltrating lymphocytes in primary liver carcinoma. Study at large: The five patients, who were men and women, ranged in age from 30 to 69 years. Each sample had roughly 3.5 to 7.5 million productive TCRbeta reads regardless of tissue type.

Germline CDR1 and CDR2: SGHVS and FQNEAQ. This CDR3 comprises 14 residues. Unsorted bulk tissue, about 19-30 mg of it, served as the source for co-extraction of RNA and DNA. Study outcomes and limitations: Tumor top-250-clone fraction significantly exceeded that of blood (p = 0.039).

This TCR was sampled from a man aged 35-49 years with primary liver carcinoma and hepatitis B virus infection. This chain uses TRBV7-8 with TRBJ2-7; D is possibly TRBD1 (6 bases). Material: tumor tissue from primary liver carcinoma. This chain's CDR3 is CTSSLVPGAYEQYF. The CDR3 nucleotides read TGTACCAGCAGCTTAGTTCCAGGGGCCTACGAGCAGTACTTC.